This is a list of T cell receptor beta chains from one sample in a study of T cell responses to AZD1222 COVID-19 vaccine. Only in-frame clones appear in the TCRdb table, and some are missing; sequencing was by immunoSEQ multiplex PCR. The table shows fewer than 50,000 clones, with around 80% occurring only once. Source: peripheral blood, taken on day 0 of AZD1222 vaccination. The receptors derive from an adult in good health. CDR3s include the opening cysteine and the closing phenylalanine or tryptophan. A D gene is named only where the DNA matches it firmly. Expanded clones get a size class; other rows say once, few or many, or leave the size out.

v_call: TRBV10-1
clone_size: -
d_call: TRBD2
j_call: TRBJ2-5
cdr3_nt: TGCGCCAGCAGTGAGTCCGCTAGCGGGGGAGAACAAGAGACCCAGTACTTC
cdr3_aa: CASSESASGGEQETQYF

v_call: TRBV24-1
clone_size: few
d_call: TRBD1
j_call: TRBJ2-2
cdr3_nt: TGTGCCACCAGTGGCCCACCGGGACAGGGGGACAGCACCGGGGAGCTGTTTTTT
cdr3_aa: CATSGPPGQGDSTGELFF

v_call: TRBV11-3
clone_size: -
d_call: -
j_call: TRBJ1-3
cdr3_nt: TGTGCCAGCAGCTCCACAGGGTCTGGAAACACCATATATTTT
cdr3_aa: CASSSTGSGNTIYF

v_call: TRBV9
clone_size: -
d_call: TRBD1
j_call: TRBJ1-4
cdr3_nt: TGTGCCAGCAGCGGACACCAGGGGGGGTTTGGTGAAAAACTGTTTTTT
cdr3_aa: CASSGHQGGFGEKLFF

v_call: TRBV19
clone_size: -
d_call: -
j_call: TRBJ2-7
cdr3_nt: TGTGCCAGTAGTCCTGAGTTGGCTAGCTTCACCTACGAGCAGTACTTC
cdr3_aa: CASSPELASFTYEQYF

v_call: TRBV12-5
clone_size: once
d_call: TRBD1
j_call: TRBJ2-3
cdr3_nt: TGTGCTAGTGGTTACCTACAGGGGCTCACAGATACGCAGTATTTT
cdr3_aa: CASGYLQGLTDTQYF

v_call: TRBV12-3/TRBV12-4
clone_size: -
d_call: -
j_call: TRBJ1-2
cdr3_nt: TGTGCCAGCAGTTTACGGAGGGACTATGGCTACACCTTC
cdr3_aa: CASSLRRDYGYTF

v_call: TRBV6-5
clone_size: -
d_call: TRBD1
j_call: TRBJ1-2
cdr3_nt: TGTGCCAGCTCCGTGGACACAGGGGGGTATGGAGGCTACACCTTC
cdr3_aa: CASSVDTGGYGGYTF

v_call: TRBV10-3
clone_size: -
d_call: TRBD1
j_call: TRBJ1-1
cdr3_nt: TGTGCCATCAGTCCCGGGACAGGGTTTAGGAGCACTGAAGCTTTCTTT
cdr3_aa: CAISPGTGFRSTEAFF

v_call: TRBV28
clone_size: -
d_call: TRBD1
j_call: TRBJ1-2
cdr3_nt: TGTGCCAGCACCATGACAGGGGGCGGCTACACCTTC
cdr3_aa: CASTMTGGGYTF

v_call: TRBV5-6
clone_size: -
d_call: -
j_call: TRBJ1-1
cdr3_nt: TGTGCCAGCAGCTTGGTTGCAGTGAACACTGAAGCTTTCTTT
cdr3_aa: CASSLVAVNTEAFF

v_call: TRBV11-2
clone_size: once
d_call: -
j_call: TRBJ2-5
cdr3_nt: TGTGCCAGCAGCTCGGAGTATCAAGAGACCCAGTACTTC
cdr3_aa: CASSSEYQETQYF

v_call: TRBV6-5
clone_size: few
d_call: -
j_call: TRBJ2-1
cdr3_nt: TGTGCCAGCAGTCGAGGGGGTGGAAATGAGCAGTTCTTC
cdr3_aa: CASSRGGGNEQFF

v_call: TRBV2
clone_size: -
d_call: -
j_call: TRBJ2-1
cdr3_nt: TGTGCCAGCAGTGACCGACAGGAGCAGTTCTTC
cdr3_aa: CASSDRQEQFF

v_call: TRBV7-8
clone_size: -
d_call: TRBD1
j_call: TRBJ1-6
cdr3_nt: TGTGCCAGCAGCCCCGCGGTCAGGGGGCGGTTGAATTCACCCCTCCACTTT
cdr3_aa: CASSPAVRGRLNSPLHF

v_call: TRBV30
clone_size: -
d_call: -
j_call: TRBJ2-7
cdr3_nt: TGTGCCTGGAGTACGGGACAGCGGGCCCTCCCCCACTTC
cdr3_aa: CAWSTGQRALPHF

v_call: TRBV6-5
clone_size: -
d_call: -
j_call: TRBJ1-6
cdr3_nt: TGTGCCAGCAGCCCCCTGAATTCACCCCTCCACTTT
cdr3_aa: CASSPLNSPLHF

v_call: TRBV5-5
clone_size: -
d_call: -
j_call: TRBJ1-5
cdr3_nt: TGTGCCAGCAGTTCGGTGAACAATCAGCCCCAGCATTTT
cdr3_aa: CASSSVNNQPQHF

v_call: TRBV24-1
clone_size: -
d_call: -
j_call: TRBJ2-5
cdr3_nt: TGTGCCACCAATGACGGAAACCAAGAGACCCAGTACTTC
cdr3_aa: CATNDGNQETQYF

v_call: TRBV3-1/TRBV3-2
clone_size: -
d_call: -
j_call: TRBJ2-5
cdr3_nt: TGTGCCAGCAGCCGCGCCCGGGGTGGGCAAGAGACCCAGTACTTC
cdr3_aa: CASSRARGGQETQYF

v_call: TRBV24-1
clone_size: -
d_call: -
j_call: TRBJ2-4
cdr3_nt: TGTGCCACCAGTGATGAGGGGCCCAAAAACATTCAGTACTTC
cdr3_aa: CATSDEGPKNIQYF

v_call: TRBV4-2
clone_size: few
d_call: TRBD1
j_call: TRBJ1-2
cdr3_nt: TGTGCCAGCAGCCCGACAGGGGTAGACTATGGCTACACCTTC
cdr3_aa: CASSPTGVDYGYTF

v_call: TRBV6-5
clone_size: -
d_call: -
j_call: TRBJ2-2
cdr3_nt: TGTGCCAGTGAGGGTGGGGGTAGCACCGGGGAGCTGTTTTTT
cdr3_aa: CASEGGGSTGELFF